This T cell receptor beta chain came from a study of blood T cell repertoires in COVID-19. The overall study: Acute and convalescent COVID-19 samples came from the United States, Italy and Spain. Sources were T cells, B-cell-depleted T cells, or PBMCs; the material itself was cDNA or gDNA.

The germline V gene has CDR1 LNHNV and CDR2 YYDKDF (reference sequence). The CDR3 has 16 amino acids. V shed 0 bases and J shed 6 bases, with 17 bases lying between them. Authors' data handling: Researchers report that nucleated cell counts were estimated from reference gene primer amplification. Measured with immunoSEQ multiplex PCR; TCRdb has only the in-frame clones, and not every one. V and J calls and clone size are copied from that table; D and trimming were computed from the DNA. The profile shows 210,000 or so clones, around 80% of them singletons. The participants were between about 18 and 89 years old and came from about two dozen US areas.

This chain links TRBV15 with TRBJ1-2, with D maybe TRBD1 (5 bases). What was sequenced was PBMCs or T cells enriched from blood (not recorded which). This sequence originates from a man between 60 and 70 years old who had recovered from COVID-19. This CDR3 is CATSREGNTGGNGYTF. In DNA, the CDR3 is TGTGCCACCAGCAGAGAAGGGAATACGGGGGGGAATGGCTACACCTTC. Looking up the rest from reference TRBV15 and TRBJ1-2 gives the full variable domain: DAMVIQNPRYQVTQFGKPVTLSCSQTLNHNVMYWYQQKSSQAPKLLFHYYDKDFNNEADTPDNFQSRRPNTSFCFLDIRSPGLGDTAMYLCATSREGNTGGNGYTFGSGTRLTVV.